This TCR beta chain derives from a study of T cells after yellow fever vaccination. Notes on the study in general: Subsequent to the booster, the majority of primary-vaccination clones reappeared (96% CD4, 70% to 90% CD8).

There are a few counts of this clonotype. Antigen: not known. TCRdb called the 5' RACE reads again in MiXCR, with one record for every CDR3 protein. The repertoire consists of 300,000 to 400,000 distinct CDR3 sequences, with around 12% occurring once and the leading ten covering 3.2%. The ends lost 0 bases at V and 4 bases at J; junction bases unmatched: 9. Germline CDR1 LGHDT, CDR2 YNNKEL (reference sequence). This CDR3 contains 17 residues. The receptor was derived from a man younger than 30 who received the YFV17D yellow fever vaccine. The gene calls are TRBV3-1 and TRBJ2-1; 7 positions agree with TRBD1. The sample in question was CD4+ T cells sorted from PBMCs, obtained 15 days after the yellow fever booster vaccination. This chain's CDR3 is CASSQDQKGAGYNEQFF. The CDR3 DNA reads as TGTGCCAGCAGCCAAGATCAAAAGGGGGCAGGATACAATGAGCAGTTCTTC.